This TCR beta chain comes out of a study of blood T cell repertoires in COVID-19. Trimming cost V 6 bases and J 3 bases, with 12 bases left between them. Germline loops: CDR1 LGHDT, CDR2 YNNKEL (reference sequence). The CDR3 totals 13 residues. Original data processing: Using reference gene primer amplification, nucleated cell counts were estimated. Measured with immunoSEQ multiplex PCR; TCRdb has only the in-frame clones, and not every one. That table gives V, J and clone size, and the DNA gave D and trimming. Of 75,000 to 90,000 clones detected, 90% appear once; the ten largest clones hold more than 6%.

The clonotype originates from a man aged 18 to 30 with COVID-19, enrolled during active disease. The sequenced sample consisted of peripheral blood. V is TRBV3-1 (or the pseudogene TRBV3-2) and J is TRBJ2-7; D not resolved. The CDR3: CASSAVKYYEQYF. The CDR3 bases are TGTGCCAGCAGTGCGGTCAAGTACTACGAGCAGTACTTC.